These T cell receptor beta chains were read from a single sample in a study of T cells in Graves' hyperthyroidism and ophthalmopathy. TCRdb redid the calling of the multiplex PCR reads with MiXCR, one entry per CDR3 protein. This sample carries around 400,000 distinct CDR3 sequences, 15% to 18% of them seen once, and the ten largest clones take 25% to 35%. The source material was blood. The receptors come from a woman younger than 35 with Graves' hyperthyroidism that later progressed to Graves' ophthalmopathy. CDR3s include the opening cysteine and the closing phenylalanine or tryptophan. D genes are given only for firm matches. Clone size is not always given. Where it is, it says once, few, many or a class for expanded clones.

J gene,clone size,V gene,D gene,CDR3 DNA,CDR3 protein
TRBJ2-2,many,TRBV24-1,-,TGTGCCACCGCGGGACTCCTCGCCGGGGAGCTGTTTTTT,CATAGLLAGELFF
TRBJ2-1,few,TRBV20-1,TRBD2,TGCAGTGCGACAACTACTAGCGGGCACTACAATGAGCAGTTCTTC,CSATTTSGHYNEQFF
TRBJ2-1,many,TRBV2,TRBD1,TGTGCCAGCAGCCTCGGACAGGCCCCGGGGAATGAGCAGTTCTTC,CASSLGQAPGNEQFF
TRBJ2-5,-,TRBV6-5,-,TGTGCCAGCAGTTACGCCAGGGGCACGACAGAGACCCAGTACTTC,CASSYARGTTETQYF
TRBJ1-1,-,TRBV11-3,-,TGTGCCAGCAGCTCAAGAGGGGGTCAAACTGAAGCTTTCTTT,CASSSRGGQTEAFF
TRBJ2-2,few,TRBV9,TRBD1,TGTGCCAGCAGCGTAGGTGGGACAGGCTACACCGGGGAGCTGTTTTTT,CASSVGGTGYTGELFF
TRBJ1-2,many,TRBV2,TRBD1,TGTGCCAGCAGGGACCTCGGACAGGCTAACTATGGCTACACCTTC,CASRDLGQANYGYTF
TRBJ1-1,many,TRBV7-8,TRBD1,TGTGCCAGCAGCCAGGGACAGGGCGTGGGTGCGGACACTGAAGCTTTCTTT,CASSQGQGVGADTEAFF
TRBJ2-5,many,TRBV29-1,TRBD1,TGCAGCGTCGGATGGACAGGGACGAGTGAGACCCAGTACTTC,CSVGWTGTSETQYF
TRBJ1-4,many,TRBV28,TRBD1,TGTGCCAGCAGGAAAACAGGGGGCATTGAAAAACTGTTTTTT,CASRKTGGIEKLFF
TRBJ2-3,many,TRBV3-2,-,TGTGCCAGCAGCCAAGAGGCTAGCGGGAGTGGCAGGAGCACAGATACGCAGTATTTT,CASSQEASGSGRSTDTQYF
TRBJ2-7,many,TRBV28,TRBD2,TGTGCCAGCAGCCCTATCAGCGGGGGAAGCTCCTACGAGCAGTACTTC,CASSPISGGSSYEQYF
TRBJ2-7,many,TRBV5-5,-,TGTGCCAGCAGCTTGTCTGCGGCCTACGAGCAGTACTTC,CASSLSAAYEQYF
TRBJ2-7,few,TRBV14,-,TGTGCCAGCAGCCCGAACCGCCTAACAGGGCAAGTGCAGTACTTC,CASSPNRLTGQVQYF
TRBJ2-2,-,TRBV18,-,TGTGCCAGCTCACCCCAGGGTCCCACCGGGGAGCTGTTTTTT,CASSPQGPTGELFF
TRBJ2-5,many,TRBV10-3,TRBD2,TGTGCCATCAGTGAGTTCCGGACTAGCGGAGGGGAGACCCAGTACTTC,CAISEFRTSGGETQYF
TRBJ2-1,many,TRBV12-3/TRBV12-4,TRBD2,TGTGCCAGCAGTTTTGCGACTAGCGGGAGCAAAATTGCCTACAATGAGCAGTTCTTC,CASSFATSGSKIAYNEQFF
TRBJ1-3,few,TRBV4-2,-,TGTGCCAGCAGCCAAAAGGGACGGTTAAGCTCTGGAAACACCATATATTTT,CASSQKGRLSSGNTIYF
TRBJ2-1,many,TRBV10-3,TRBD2,TGTGCCATCAGTGGCCGGACTAGCAATGAGCAGTTCTTC,CAISGRTSNEQFF
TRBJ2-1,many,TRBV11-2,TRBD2,TGTGCCAGCAGCTTAGCTTTAACTAGCGGAAGCTACAATGAGCAGTTCTTC,CASSLALTSGSYNEQFF
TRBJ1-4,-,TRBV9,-,TGTGCCAGCAGCGTAATTTCGGGGAATGAAAAACTGTTTTTT,CASSVISGNEKLFF
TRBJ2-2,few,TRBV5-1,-,TGCGCCAGCAGCTTGGATAGAATCGTCGCCGGGGAGCTGTTTTTT,CASSLDRIVAGELFF
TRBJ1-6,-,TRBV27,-,TGTGCCAGCAGTGATGACAGAGACTTCTATAATTCACCCCTCCACTTT,CASSDDRDFYNSPLHF
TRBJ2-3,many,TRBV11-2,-,TGTGCCAGCAGCCCCGCCGGACTACAGACAGATACGCAGTATTTT,CASSPAGLQTDTQYF
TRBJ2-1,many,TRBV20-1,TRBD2,TGCAGTGCTAGAGCGAATGTAGCGGGAGGAGGTTACAATGAGCAGTTCTTC,CSARANVAGGGYNEQFF
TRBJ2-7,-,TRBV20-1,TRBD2,TGCAGTGCTAGGGGGGGGGGGACTAGCGACCACGAGCAGTACTTC,CSARGGGTSDHEQYF